The next 22 T cell receptor beta chains were all read from a single sample in a study of T-cell memory formation after mild COVID-19. One entry per CDR3 protein results from TCRdb running MiXCR on the 5' RACE reads. The data hold fewer than 95,000 distinct CDR3 sequences, with more than 12% observed a single time. The sequencing sample was made of PBMCs or a T cell subset sorted from them (not recorded which). The receptors derive from a man aged 18 to 29 who had mild COVID-19 (a few samples of this study predate the infection). Cell type and time point are not known.

The chain recombines TRBV5-1 with TRBJ2-2; maybe TRBD2 (6 bases). The germline V and J ends were trimmed by 0 bases and 5 bases, with 17 bases remaining between them. The CDR3 covers 17 residues. The germline V gene encodes CDR1 SGHRS and CDR2 YFSETQ. CDR3 bases: TGCGCCAGCAGCTTGGAAGTGTCGGGGGTTGGGACCGGGGAGCTGTTTTTT. Its translation is CASSLEVSGVGTGELFF. The variable domain in full, with the rest retrieved from reference TRBV5-1 and TRBJ2-2, is KAGVTQTPRYLIKTRGQQVTLSCSPISGHRSVSWYQQTPGQGLQFLFEYFSETQRNKGNFPGRFSGRQFSNSRSEMNVSTLELGDSALYLCASSLEVSGVGTGELFFGEGSRLTVL.

This CDR3 is CASCVSDPMDTQYF. CDR3 DNA: TGCGCCAGCTGCGTCTCTGACCCGATGGATACGCAGTATTTT. The chain couples TRBV5-1 to TRBJ2-3; D gene unclear. This CDR3 comprises 14 residues. Germline CDR1 reads SGHRS; CDR2 reads YFSETQ. The V end was cut by 7 bases, the J end by 6 bases, with 18 bases between. Filled out from reference TRBV5-1 and TRBJ2-3, the complete variable domain reads KAGVTQTPRYLIKTRGQQVTLSCSPISGHRSVSWYQQTPGQGLQFLFEYFSETQRNKGNFPGRFSGRQFSNSRSEMNVSTLELGDSALYLCASCVSDPMDTQYFGPGTRLTVL.

This clonotype was counted only a few times. This rearrangement joins TRBV4-2 to TRBJ1-5; D gene uncertain. CDR1 and CDR2 from the germline V gene are LGHNA and YNFKEQ. V was pared by 0 bases and J by 1 base, with 10 bases between. This CDR3 comprises 16 residues. The CDR3 nucleotides read TGTGCCAGCAGCCAAGATCAAGAAGGAAGCAATCAGCCCCAGCATTTT. Amino acids: CASSQDQEGSNQPQHF.

The chain combines TRBV7-2 with TRBJ1-2; perhaps TRBD1 as D (5 bases). The CDR3 extends over 13 amino acids. CDR1 and CDR2 (germline): SGHTA, FQGNSA. V was shortened by 3 bases and J by 5 bases, with 10 bases between the two germline ends. The DNA of the CDR3 is TGTGCCAGCAGCTTCGGGGGTGGTTATGGCTACACCTTC. It encodes CASSFGGGYGYTF.

The gene calls are TRBV20-1 and TRBJ2-5; 10 nucleotides match TRBD1. The CDR3 is 15 amino acids. Per germline, CDR1 DFQATT and CDR2 SNEGSKA (reference sequence). Losses at the gene ends were 0 bases for V and 4 bases for J; bases not matched to a gene: 5. The CDR3 is CSARDPRTGGETQYF. CDR3 nucleotide sequence: TGCAGTGCTAGAGACCCAAGGACAGGGGGAGAGACCCAGTACTTC.

This clonotype was observed a few times. The gene calls are TRBV28 and TRBJ1-1, with 8 bases matching TRBD1. Trimming at V came to 4 bases and at J to 1 base, leaving 2 bases not matched to a gene. Germline values: CDR1 MDHEN, CDR2 SYDVKM. This CDR3 has 14 amino acids. CDR3 nucleotides: TGTGCCAGCAGTTGGACAGGGTCGAACACTGAAGCTTTCTTT. Translation: CASSWTGSNTEAFF.

The sample holds a few counts of this clonotype. This sequence joins TRBV4-3 and TRBJ2-7; 8 positions agree with TRBD2. The CDR3 has 16 residues. Germline V gives CDR1 LGHNA, CDR2 YSLEER. Trimming removed 1 base from V and 4 bases from J; junction bases left unmatched: 9. As DNA, the CDR3 is TGCGCCAGCAGCCAAGGCCGGAGGAGCGGGGGATACGAGCAGTACTTC. This codes for CASSQGRRSGGYEQYF.

The chain couples TRBV29-1 to TRBJ2-2, with TRBD2 identical over 10 bases. Germline-derived CDR1 and CDR2 are SQVTM and ANQGSEA. The CDR3 consists of 13 residues. V lost 8 bases to trimming and J lost 6 bases; unmatched junction nucleotides: 6. The CDR3 here is CSHSGGSAGELFF. In DNA form, the CDR3 reads TGCAGCCATAGCGGGGGGAGTGCCGGGGAGCTGTTTTTT.

This clonotype was picked up a small number of times. The J gene is TRBJ2-7, the V gene TRBV28; 11 positions agree with TRBD1. Germline lookup yields CDR1 MDHEN and CDR2 SYDVKM. V lost 3 bases, J lost 0 bases, and 1 base stayed unmatched. The CDR3 consists of 15 residues. The chain's CDR3 is CASSFGTGGSYEQYF. The CDR3 nucleotides are TGTGCCAGCAGTTTTGGGACAGGGGGCTCCTACGAGCAGTACTTC. Variable domain in full (rest from reference TRBV28 and TRBJ2-7): DVKVTQSSRYLVKRTGEKVFLECVQDMDHENMFWYRQDPGLGLRLIYFSYDVKMKEKGDIPEGYSVSREKKERFSLILESASTNQTSMYLCASSFGTGGSYEQYFGPGTRLTVT.

This clonotype was recorded a few times. The V and J genes are TRBV10-3 and TRBJ2-7, with 8 bases identical to TRBD1. Germline V gene lookup returns CDR1 ENHRY and CDR2 SYGVKD. V shed 0 bases and J 0 bases; nucleotides not matched to a gene: 1. The CDR3 is 15 amino acids. The CDR3 sequence: CAISESDRGSYEQYV. The CDR3 DNA reads as TGTGCCATCAGTGAGTCCGACAGGGGCTCCTACGAGCAGTACGTC.

This clonotype occurred many times. CDR3 in amino acids: CSVAGGYEQYF. CDR3 nucleotides: TGCAGCGTTGCCGGGGGGTACGAGCAGTACTTC. The chain links TRBV29-1 to TRBJ2-7, with 7 bases matching TRBD2. The CDR3 has 11 amino acids. CDR1 is SQVTM, CDR2 ANQGSEA, per germline. The trim removed 4 bases at V and 4 bases at J, leaving 1 base unmatched.

The chain links TRBV27 to TRBJ2-5, with D possibly being TRBD1 (8 bases). The CDR3 sequence is 15 residues long. Trimming took off 5 bases at V and 4 bases at J, with 17 bases between the two ends. Germline CDR1 MNHEY, CDR2 SMNVEV (reference sequence). CDR3 protein: CASSIVDREGETQYF. The CDR3 bases are TGTGCCAGCAGTATTGTGGACAGGGAGGGAGAGACCCAGTACTTC.

The rearrangement links TRBV5-1 to TRBJ2-3; no firm D call. Trimming left V 0 bases short and J 11 bases short, with 13 bases between. This CDR3 is built from 13 residues. Germline V gives CDR1 SGHRS, CDR2 YFSETQ. CDR3 sequence (DNA): TGCGCCAGCAGCTTGGAATCAGCCCAGGAGCAGTATTTT. Translation gives CASSLESAQEQYF.

This clonotype showed up just a few times. The J gene is TRBJ1-1, the V gene TRBV11-2; no reliable D call. The CDR3 consists of 9 residues. V lost 5 bases, J lost 7 bases, and 2 bases lay in between. Germline CDR1 reads SGHAT; CDR2 reads FQNNGV. CDR3 sequence: CASSREAFF. CDR3 DNA: TGTGCCAGCAGCCGTGAAGCTTTCTTT.

The chain employs TRBV5-5 and TRBJ1-2; unclear D gene. The CDR3 extends over 14 amino acids. Germline CDR1 SGHKS, CDR2 YYEKEE (reference sequence). Trimming removed 2 bases from V and 4 bases from J, with 12 bases in between. CDR3 in amino acids: CASSLRDTSYGYTF. Written as DNA, the CDR3 is TGTGCCAGCAGCTTACGAGACACCAGCTATGGCTACACCTTC. The whole variable domain, filled in from reference TRBV5-5 and TRBJ1-2, reads DAGVTQSPTHLIKTRGQQVTLRCSPISGHKSVSWYQQVLGQGPQFIFQYYEKEERGRGNFPDRFSARQFPNYSSELNVNALLLGDSALYLCASSLRDTSYGYTFGSGTRLTVV.

This clonotype was found a few times. The chain joins TRBV2 to TRBJ2-1, with unresolved D. Looked up from germline, CDR1 is SNHLY and CDR2 is FYNNEI. The CDR3 is made up of 16 amino acids. V lost 5 bases, J lost 8 bases, and 22 bases lay in between. As DNA, the CDR3 is TGTGCCAGCAGTCCCCTTGGCCGGACCTCTAAGGATGAGCAGTTCTTC. Translation gives CASSPLGRTSKDEQFF.

The V call is TRBV5-1, the J call TRBJ2-3, with 10 bases matching TRBD2. CDR3 length: 17 residues. Trimming took 1 base from V and 5 from J; bases not matched to a gene: 10. Germline CDR1 reads SGHRS; CDR2 reads YFSETQ. The CDR3 loop reads CASSLRLAGALGDTQYF. DNA of the CDR3: TGCGCCAGCAGCTTGCGTCTAGCGGGGGCCCTCGGAGATACGCAGTATTTT. Based on the CDR3 plus reference TRBV5-1 and TRBJ2-3, the full variable domain is KAGVTQTPRYLIKTRGQQVTLSCSPISGHRSVSWYQQTPGQGLQFLFEYFSETQRNKGNFPGRFSGRQFSNSRSEMNVSTLELGDSALYLCASSLRLAGALGDTQYFGPGTRLTVL.

This clonotype was found a few times. The chain joins TRBV20-1 to TRBJ1-4, with D unresolved. This CDR3 is 13 amino acids long. Trimming took 1 base from V and 8 from J, leaving 11 bases between them. The germline CDR1 and CDR2 sequences are DFQATT and SNEGSKA (reference sequence). The CDR3 sequence is CSARAAMEEKLFF. As DNA, the CDR3 is TGCAGTGCTAGAGCCGCAATGGAGGAAAAACTGTTTTTT.

This clonotype was counted only a few times. The gene calls are TRBV7-9 and TRBJ2-7; 9 nucleotides line up with TRBD1. CDR3 length: 16 amino acids. Germline values: CDR1 SEHNR, CDR2 FQNEAQ (reference sequence). Trimming took 4 bases from V and 5 from J; bases not matched to a gene: 12. CDR3 sequence reads: CASSSVQGAVGNEQYF. The CDR3, as DNA: TGTGCCAGCAGCTCAGTACAGGGGGCGGTCGGCAACGAGCAGTACTTC.

This clonotype was picked up a small number of times. This chain connects TRBV6-5 to TRBJ2-3; 11 bases agree with TRBD1. CDR1 and CDR2 (germline): MNHEY, SVGAGI. This CDR3 is built from 14 residues. Trimming removed 4 bases from V and 6 bases from J; junction bases left unmatched: 3. The CDR3 bases are TGTGCCAGCAGTTCGGGACAGGGGGTTGATACGCAGTATTTT. As protein: CASSSGQGVDTQYF.

This clonotype has a count of ten or more. The chain is built from TRBV11-2 and TRBJ2-1; 8 bases are shared with TRBD2. The junction had 3 bases not matched to a gene; V was cut back by 1 base and J by 7 bases. Germline V CDR1 and CDR2: SGHAT, FQNNGV. This CDR3 spans 14 amino acids. The CDR3 DNA follows: TGTGCCAGCAGCTTAGTAGCGGGGTGGAATGAGCAGTTCTTC. This gives the protein CASSLVAGWNEQFF.

The chain recombines TRBV28 with TRBJ2-2, with 7 bases lining up with TRBD1. Germline CDR1 reads MDHEN; CDR2 reads SYDVKM. The J segment lost 2 bases and the V segment lost 3 bases, leaving 6 bases of the junction unmatched. This CDR3 region has 16 residues. The DNA for the CDR3 is TGTGCCAGCAGTTTTGACAGGGTGTCCAACACCGGGGAGCTGTTTTTT. Amino acids: CASSFDRVSNTGELFF.